Detailed here is one T cell receptor beta chain. The antigen is unknown. Making use of molecular barcodes, quantitative 5'-RACE generated TCR beta libraries. MiXCR was run by TCRdb on the 5' RACE reads, yielding one entry per CDR3 protein. The data contain hundreds of thousands of distinct CDR3 sequences, approximately 11% of them singletons. The CDR3 contains 13 residues. V gave up 6 bases and J gave up 2 bases, with 9 bases separating them. The germline gives CDR1 ENHRY, CDR2 SYGVKD. This specimen comes from a study of CD8 T cells in ankylosing spondylitis. Study-wide points: Disease-associated clones were CD8+ and fairly uncommon in peripheral blood. Several of the motif variants were reported before in synovial fluid and blood from reactive arthritis. Matched synovial fluid from ankylosing spondylitis patients was reported to be enriched for disease-linked clones. Characteristic, it appeared, of ankylosing spondylitis blood was a TCR beta motif of about eight highly homologous variants.

The sample comprised blood, either unsorted or a sorted T cell fraction (not recorded which). This sequence originates from a male donor with ankylosing spondylitis. This chain joins TRBV10-3 and TRBJ2-3; D gene ambiguous. The CDR3 loop is CAIRGSDTDTQYF. The CDR3, as DNA: TGTGCCATCAGGGGTTCGGACACAGATACGCAGTATTTT.